This entry describes one T cell receptor beta chain. These data are taken from a study of blood T cell repertoires in COVID-19. Study information: Specimens from acute and convalescent COVID-19 originated in the United States, Italy and Spain. PBMCs, B-cell-depleted T cells, or T cells were the source of the cDNA or gDNA that made up the material.

The method was immunoSEQ multiplex PCR; TCRdb's version includes in-frame clones alone and lacks a portion of them. Counted here are 200,000 to 250,000 clones, around 87% occurring once; the ten biggest clones make up 7.1%. CDR3 size: 12 residues. V shed 4 bases and J 7 bases; nucleotides not matched to a gene: 1. Germline loops: CDR1 ENHRY, CDR2 SYGVKD. The sample was peripheral blood. The V and J genes are TRBV10-3 and TRBJ2-1, with 7 bases lining up with TRBD1. The receptor was isolated from a woman between 70 and 85 years old with active or convalescent COVID-19. CDR3 in DNA: TGTGCCATCAGTGTCAGGGGGAATGAGCAGTTCTTC. Translation: CAISVRGNEQFF.